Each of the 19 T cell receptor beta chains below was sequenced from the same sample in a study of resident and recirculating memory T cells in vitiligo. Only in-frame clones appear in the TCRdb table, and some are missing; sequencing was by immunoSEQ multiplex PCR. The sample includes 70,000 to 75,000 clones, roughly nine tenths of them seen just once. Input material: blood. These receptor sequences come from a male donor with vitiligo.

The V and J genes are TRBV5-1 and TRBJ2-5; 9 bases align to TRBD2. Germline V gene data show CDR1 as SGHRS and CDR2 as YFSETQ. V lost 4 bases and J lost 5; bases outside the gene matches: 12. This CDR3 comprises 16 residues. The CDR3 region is CASSHRLAGVRETQYF. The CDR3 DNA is TGCGCCAGCAGCCATCGGTTAGCGGGGGTCCGGGAGACCCAGTACTTC. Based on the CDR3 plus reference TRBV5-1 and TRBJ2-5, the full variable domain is KAGVTQTPRYLIKTRGQQVTLSCSPISGHRSVSWYQQTPGQGLQFLFEYFSETQRNKGNFPGRFSGRQFSNSRSEMNVSTLELGDSALYLCASSHRLAGVRETQYFGPGTRLLVL.

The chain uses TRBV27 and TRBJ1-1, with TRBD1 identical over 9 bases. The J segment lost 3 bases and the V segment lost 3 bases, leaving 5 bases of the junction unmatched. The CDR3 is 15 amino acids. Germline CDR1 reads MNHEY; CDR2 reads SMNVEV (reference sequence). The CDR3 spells CASSFSQGADTEAFF. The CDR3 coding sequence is TGTGCCAGCAGTTTTTCACAGGGGGCGGACACTGAAGCTTTCTTT.

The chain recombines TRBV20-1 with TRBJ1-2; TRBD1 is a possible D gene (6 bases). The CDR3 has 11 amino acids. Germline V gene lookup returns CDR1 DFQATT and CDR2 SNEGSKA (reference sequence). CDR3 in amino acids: CRPGAGVGYTF. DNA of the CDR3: TGCAGACCAGGGGCTGGGGTAGGCTACACCTTC.

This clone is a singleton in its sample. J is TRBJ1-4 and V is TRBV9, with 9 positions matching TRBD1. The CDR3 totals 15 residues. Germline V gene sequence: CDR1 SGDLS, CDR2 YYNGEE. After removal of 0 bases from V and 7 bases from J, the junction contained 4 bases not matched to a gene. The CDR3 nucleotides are TGTGCCAGCAGCGTAGGGACAGGGGAGGGTGAAAAACTGTTTTTT. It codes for CASSVGTGEGEKLFF. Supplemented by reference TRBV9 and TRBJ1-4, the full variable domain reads DSGVTQTPKHLITATGQRVTLRCSPRSGDLSVYWYQQSLDQGLQFLIQYYNGEERAKGNILERFSAQQFPDLHSELNLSSLELGDSALYFCASSVGTGEGEKLFFGSGTQLSVL.

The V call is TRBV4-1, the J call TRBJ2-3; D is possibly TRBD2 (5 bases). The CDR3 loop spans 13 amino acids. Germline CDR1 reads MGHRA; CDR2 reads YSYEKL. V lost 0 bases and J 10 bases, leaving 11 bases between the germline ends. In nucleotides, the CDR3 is TGCGCCAGCAGCCAAGATGGGTGGGGAGCGCAGTATTTT. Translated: CASSQDGWGAQYF.

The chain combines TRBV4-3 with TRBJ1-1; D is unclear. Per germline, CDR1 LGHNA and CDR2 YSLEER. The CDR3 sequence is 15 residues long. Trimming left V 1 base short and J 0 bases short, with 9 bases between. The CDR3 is CASSQARSLNTEAFF. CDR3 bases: TGCGCCAGCAGCCAAGCACGGAGTTTGAACACTGAAGCTTTCTTT.

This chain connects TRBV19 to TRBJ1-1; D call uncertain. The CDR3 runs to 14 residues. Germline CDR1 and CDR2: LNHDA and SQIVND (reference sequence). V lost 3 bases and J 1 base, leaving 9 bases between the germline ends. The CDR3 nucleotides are TGTGCCAGTAGTATTTTTGGGCAGAACACTGAAGCTTTCTTT. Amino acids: CASSIFGQNTEAFF.

Here the CDR3 reads CASSLRVEVTNEKLFF. CDR3 nucleotides: TGCGCCAGCAGCCTCAGAGTCGAGGTGACTAATGAAAAACTGTTTTTT. The chain couples TRBV4-1 to TRBJ1-4; D is uncertain. This CDR3 region has 16 residues. With 4 bases removed from V and 2 bases from J, the gap between germline ends came to 14 bases. The germline V gene has CDR1 MGHRA and CDR2 YSYEKL.

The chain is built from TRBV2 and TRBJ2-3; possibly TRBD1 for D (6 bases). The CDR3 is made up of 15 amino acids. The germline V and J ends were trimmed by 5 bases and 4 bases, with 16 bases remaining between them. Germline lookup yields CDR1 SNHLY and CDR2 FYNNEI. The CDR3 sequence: CASSRGKNAADTQYF. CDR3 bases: TGTGCCAGCAGTAGGGGGAAAAACGCAGCAGATACGCAGTATTTT.

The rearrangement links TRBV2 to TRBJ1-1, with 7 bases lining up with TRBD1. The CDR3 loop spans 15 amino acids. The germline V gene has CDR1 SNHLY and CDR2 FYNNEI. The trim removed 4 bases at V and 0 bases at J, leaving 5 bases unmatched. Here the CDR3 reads CASSGDSGMNTEAFF. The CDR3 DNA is TGTGCCAGCAGTGGGGACAGCGGAATGAACACTGAAGCTTTCTTT.

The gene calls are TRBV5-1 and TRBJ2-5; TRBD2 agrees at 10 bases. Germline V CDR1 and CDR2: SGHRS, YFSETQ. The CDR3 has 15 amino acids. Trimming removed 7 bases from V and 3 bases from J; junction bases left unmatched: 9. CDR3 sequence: CASGPLAGAEETQYF. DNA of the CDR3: TGCGCCAGCGGCCCGCTAGCGGGGGCCGAAGAGACCCAGTACTTC.

This chain's CDR3 is CASSLAVIAGATNTEAFF. The CDR3 nucleotides read TGTGCCAGCAGCTTAGCGGTTATAGCAGGGGCGACGAACACTGAAGCTTTCTTT. The V and J genes are TRBV7-8 and TRBJ1-1, with D possibly being TRBD1 (6 bases). Trimming left V 0 bases short and J 1 base short, with 18 bases between. The CDR3 is 18 amino acids. Per germline, CDR1 SGHVS and CDR2 FQNEAQ.

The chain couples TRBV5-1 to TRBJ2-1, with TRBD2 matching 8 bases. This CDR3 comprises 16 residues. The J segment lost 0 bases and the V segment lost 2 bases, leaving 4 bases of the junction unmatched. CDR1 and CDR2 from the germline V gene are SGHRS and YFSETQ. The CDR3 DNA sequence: TGCGCCAGCAGCTTTTTAGCGGGGAGCTCCTACAATGAGCAGTTCTTC. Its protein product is CASSFLAGSSYNEQFF.

The CDR3 is CASMAVDTQYF. CDR3 sequence (DNA): TGTGCCAGCATGGCGGTTGATACGCAGTATTTT. The rearrangement uses TRBV2 and TRBJ2-3; unclear D gene. V gave up 7 bases and J gave up 6 bases, with 8 bases separating them. This CDR3 region has 11 residues. CDR1 SNHLY and CDR2 FYNNEI come from the germline V gene.

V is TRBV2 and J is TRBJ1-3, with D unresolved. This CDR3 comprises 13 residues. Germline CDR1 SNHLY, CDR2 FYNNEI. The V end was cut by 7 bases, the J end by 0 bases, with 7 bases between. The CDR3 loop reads CASIERSGNTIYF. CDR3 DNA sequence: TGTGCCAGCATTGAGCGCTCTGGAAACACCATATATTTT.

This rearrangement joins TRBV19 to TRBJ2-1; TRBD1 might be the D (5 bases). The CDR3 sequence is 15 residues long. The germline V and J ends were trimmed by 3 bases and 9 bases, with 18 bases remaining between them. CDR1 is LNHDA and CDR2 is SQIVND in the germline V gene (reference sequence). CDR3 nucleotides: TGTGCCAGTAGTATCGGAGACAGCTTATTCCGTGAGCAGTTCTTC. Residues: CASSIGDSLFREQFF.

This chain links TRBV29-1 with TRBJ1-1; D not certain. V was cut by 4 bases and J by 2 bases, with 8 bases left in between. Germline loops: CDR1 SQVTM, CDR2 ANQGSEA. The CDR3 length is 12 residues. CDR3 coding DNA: TGCAGCGTTGTTCACACAAACACTGAAGCTTTCTTT. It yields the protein CSVVHTNTEAFF.

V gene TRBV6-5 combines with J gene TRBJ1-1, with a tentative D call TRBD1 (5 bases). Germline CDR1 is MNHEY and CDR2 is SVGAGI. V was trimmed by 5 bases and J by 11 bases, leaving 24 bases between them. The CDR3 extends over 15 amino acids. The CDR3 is CASSPRGGPVEGAFF. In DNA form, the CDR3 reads TGTGCCAGCAGTCCCCGCGGGGGACCCGTAGAAGGTGCTTTCTTT.

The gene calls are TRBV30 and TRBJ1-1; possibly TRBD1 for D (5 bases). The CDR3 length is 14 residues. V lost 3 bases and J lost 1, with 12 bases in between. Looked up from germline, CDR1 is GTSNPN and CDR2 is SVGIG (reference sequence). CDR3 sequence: CAWREGGANTEAFF. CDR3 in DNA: TGTGCCTGGAGGGAAGGAGGGGCGAACACTGAAGCTTTCTTT.